What follows are 3 T cell receptor beta chains derived from one specimen sequenced in a study of T cells in Graves' hyperthyroidism and ophthalmopathy. Researchers amplified the TCR beta CDR3 regions from RNA transcripts. Initially, a first-round RT-PCR of the TCR CDR3 employed the HTBI primer set. One entry per CDR3 protein results from TCRdb running MiXCR on the multiplex PCR reads. The sample yields 450,000 to 650,000 distinct CDR3 sequences, 20% seen once. Material: blood. These receptors came from a man younger than 35 with Graves' hyperthyroidism.

This clonotype was detected only a few times. This clone may be a read error of a much larger clone one base away. The V gene is TRBV7-8, the J gene TRBJ1-1; D is perhaps TRBD1 (5 bases). This CDR3 comprises 13 residues. The germline V gene has CDR1 SGHVS and CDR2 FQNEAQ. CDR3 residues: CVSNTGLEAWAFF. The CDR3 nucleotides are TGTGTCAGCAATACAGGTCTTGAAGCGTGGGCTTTCTTT.

The table lists this clonotype with a few counts. This chain links TRBV30 with TRBJ1-1; unclear D gene. CDR1 and CDR2 from the germline V gene are GTSNPN and SVGIG (reference sequence). There are 11 residues in the CDR3. Trimming took 5 bases from V and 11 from J, leaving 15 bases between them. The CDR3 here is CAWLTDAIAFF. CDR3 DNA sequence: TGTGCCTGGTTGACGGATGCTATTGCTTTCTTT.

V gene TRBV6-1 combines with J gene TRBJ2-7, with TRBD1 identical over 12 bases. The CDR3 has 15 amino acids. Germline loops: CDR1 MNHNS, CDR2 SASEGT. V lost 6 bases, J lost 6 bases, and 9 bases stayed unmatched. This CDR3 is CASRSPGQGASEQYF. CDR3 DNA sequence: TGTGCCAGCAGAAGCCCGGGACAGGGGGCCTCCGAGCAGTACTTC.